This T cell receptor (beta chain) was profiled in a study of PD-L1 blockade in urothelial cancer. Study as a whole: Patients with male sex and bladder-origin urothelial cancer accounted for most of the roughly 29 enrolled.

Clones were sequenced by immunoSEQ multiplex PCR, and TCRdb holds only the in-frame ones, with some missing. The table has 60,000 or so clones, around 79% seen once; the top ten hold 3.5% to 4.5%. Germline values: CDR1 GTSNPN, CDR2 SVGIG (reference sequence). The V gene lost 5 bases and the J gene lost 4 bases, with 13 bases spanning the gap. The CDR3 has 13 residues. This clonotype originated in a man in his 70s with urothelial cancer. The sample in question was PBMCs, obtained around atezolizumab (anti-PD-L1) treatment. The J gene is TRBJ2-3, the V gene TRBV30; D perhaps matches TRBD1 (6 bases). CDR3 in amino acids: CAWERGIADTQYF. CDR3 sequence (DNA): TGTGCCTGGGAAAGGGGGATAGCAGATACGCAGTATTTT.